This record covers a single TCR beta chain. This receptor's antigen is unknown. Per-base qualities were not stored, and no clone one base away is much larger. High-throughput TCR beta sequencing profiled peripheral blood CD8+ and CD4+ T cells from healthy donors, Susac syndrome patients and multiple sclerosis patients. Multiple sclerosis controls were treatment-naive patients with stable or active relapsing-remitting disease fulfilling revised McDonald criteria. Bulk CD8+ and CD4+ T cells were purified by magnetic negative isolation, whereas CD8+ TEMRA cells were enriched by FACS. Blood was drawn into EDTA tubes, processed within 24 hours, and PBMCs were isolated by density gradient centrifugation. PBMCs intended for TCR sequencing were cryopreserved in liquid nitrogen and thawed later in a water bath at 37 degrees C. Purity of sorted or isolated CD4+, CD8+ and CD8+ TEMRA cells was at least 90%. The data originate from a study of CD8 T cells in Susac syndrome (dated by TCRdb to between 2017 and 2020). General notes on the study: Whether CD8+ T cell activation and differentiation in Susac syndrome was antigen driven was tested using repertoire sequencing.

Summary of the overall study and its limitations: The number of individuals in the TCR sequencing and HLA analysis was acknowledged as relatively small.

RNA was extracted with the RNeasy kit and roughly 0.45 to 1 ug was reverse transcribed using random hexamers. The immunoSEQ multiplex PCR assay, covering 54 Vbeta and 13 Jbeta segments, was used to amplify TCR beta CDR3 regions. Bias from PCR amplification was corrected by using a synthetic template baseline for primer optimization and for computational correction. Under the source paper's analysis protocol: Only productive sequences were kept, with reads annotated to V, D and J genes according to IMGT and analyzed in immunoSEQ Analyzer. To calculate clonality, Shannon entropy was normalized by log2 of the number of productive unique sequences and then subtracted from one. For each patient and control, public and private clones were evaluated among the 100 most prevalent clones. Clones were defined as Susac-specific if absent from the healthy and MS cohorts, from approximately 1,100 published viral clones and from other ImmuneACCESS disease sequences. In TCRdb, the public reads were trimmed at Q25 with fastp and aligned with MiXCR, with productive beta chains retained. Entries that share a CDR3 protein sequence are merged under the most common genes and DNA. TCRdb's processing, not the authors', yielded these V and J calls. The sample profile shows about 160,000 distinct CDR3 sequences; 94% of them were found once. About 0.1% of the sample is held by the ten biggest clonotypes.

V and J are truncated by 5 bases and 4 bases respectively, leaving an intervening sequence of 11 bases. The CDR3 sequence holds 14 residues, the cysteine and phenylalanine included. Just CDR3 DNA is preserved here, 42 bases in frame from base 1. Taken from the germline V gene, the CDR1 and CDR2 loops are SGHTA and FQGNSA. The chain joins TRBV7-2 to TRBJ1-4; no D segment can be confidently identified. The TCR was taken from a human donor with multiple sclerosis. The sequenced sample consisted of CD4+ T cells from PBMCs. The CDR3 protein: CASSPGGDNEKLFF. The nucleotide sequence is TGTGCCAGCAGCCCGGGCGGGGATAATGAAAAACTGTTTTTT.